These 6 T cell receptor beta chains were sequenced from one sample in a study of CD8 T cells in Susac syndrome. Random hexamers were used to reverse transcribe about 0.5 to 1 ug of RNA. From the immunoSEQ multiplex PCR reads, TCRdb called clonotypes with MiXCR, one entry per CDR3 protein. The sample has 150,000 to 180,000 distinct CDR3 sequences; around 95% are singletons. Sequences were obtained from CD8+ T cells from PBMCs. Receptors were obtained from a human donor with multiple sclerosis.

This chain joins TRBV29-1 and TRBJ1-1; 7 bases agree with TRBD1. The CDR3 runs to 13 residues. V trimming: 4 bases; J trimming: 3 bases; junction bases outside the gene matches: 5. The V gene's germline CDR1 is SQVTM and CDR2 ANQGSEA. The CDR3 DNA reads as TGCAGCGTTGGACAGGGAACTTACACTGAAGCTTTCTTT. This encodes CSVGQGTYTEAFF.

V usage is TRBV29-1 and J usage is TRBJ2-5; D gene ambiguous. The CDR3 consists of 15 residues. CDR1 SQVTM and CDR2 ANQGSEA come from the germline V gene. Trimming removed 0 bases at V and 4 bases at J, with 15 bases between. The CDR3 DNA reads as TGCAGCGTTGAAGAAAAACGACTTGAGGCAGAGACCCAGTACTTC. Amino acids: CSVEEKRLEAETQYF.

The gene calls are TRBV29-1 and TRBJ1-2; D gene ambiguous. Germline V gives CDR1 SQVTM, CDR2 ANQGSEA. There are 15 residues in the CDR3. The V end lost 0 bases, the J end lost 3 bases, and 14 bases lay between the germline ends. CDR3 DNA sequence: TGCAGCGTTGAAGATCTGGTGCAGGACTACTATGGCTACACCTTC. Protein: CSVEDLVQDYYGYTF.

J is TRBJ2-4 and V is TRBV12-3 or TRBV12-4, with TRBD2 matching 11 bases. V lost 6 bases, J lost 8 bases, and 6 bases stayed unmatched. CDR3 size: 14 residues. The CDR3 loop reads CASSLPGLADIQYF. The DNA of the CDR3 is TGTGCCAGCAGCTTGCCGGGACTAGCGGACATTCAGTACTTC.

The V call is TRBV19, the J call TRBJ1-2; perhaps TRBD1 as D (6 bases). The CDR3 sequence is 14 residues long. Germline V CDR1 and CDR2: LNHDA, SQIVND (reference sequence). Trimming pared 7 bases from V and 8 bases from J, leaving 20 bases between. The CDR3 region has the DNA TGTGCCAGTACCCAGTGGGGGGCAGGTGGCGGCTACACCTTC. Translated: CASTQWGAGGGYTF.

This chain joins TRBV20-1 and TRBJ2-5; 8 bases match TRBD2. CDR1 DFQATT and CDR2 SNEGSKA come from the germline V gene (reference sequence). The junction had 14 bases not matched to a gene; V was cut back by 3 bases and J by 5 bases. This CDR3 is 16 amino acids long. CDR3 residues: CSARPLAGSWEETQYF. The CDR3 region has the DNA TGCAGTGCTAGGCCCCTAGCGGGTTCATGGGAGGAGACCCAGTACTTC.